In this sample, the clone carrying this T cell receptor beta chain turned up many times. Antigen: not known. This entry comes from a study of T cells in Graves' hyperthyroidism and ophthalmopathy. Uncontrolled infection, other autoimmune disease, pregnancy and lactation each barred patients from inclusion. An approximately 9.8 ml volume of fresh peripheral blood provided the PBMCs. What was amplified from RNA transcripts were TCR beta CDR3 regions. The HTBI primer set was used in a first-round RT-PCR of the TCR CDR3. TCRdb ran MiXCR on the multiplex PCR reads and lists one entry per CDR3 protein. The data hold approximately 600,000 distinct CDR3 sequences, with about 15% observed a single time. There are 15 residues in the CDR3. V gave up 6 bases and J gave up 4 bases; unmatched junction bases: 9. Germline CDR1 MNHEY, CDR2 SVGAGI. Overall study results and limits: Blood samples included most of the expanded thyroid clonotypes exceeding 0.001. A median 6.5 months before onset, the model predicted ophthalmopathy.

The sequence was collected from a woman in her thirties or forties with Graves' ophthalmopathy. Sequencing used blood. The chain couples TRBV6-5 to TRBJ1-1, with TRBD1 matching over 9 bases. The CDR3 is CASSRMDRGGTEAFF. CDR3 nucleotide sequence: TGTGCCAGCAGCAGGATGGACAGGGGAGGCACTGAAGCTTTCTTT.